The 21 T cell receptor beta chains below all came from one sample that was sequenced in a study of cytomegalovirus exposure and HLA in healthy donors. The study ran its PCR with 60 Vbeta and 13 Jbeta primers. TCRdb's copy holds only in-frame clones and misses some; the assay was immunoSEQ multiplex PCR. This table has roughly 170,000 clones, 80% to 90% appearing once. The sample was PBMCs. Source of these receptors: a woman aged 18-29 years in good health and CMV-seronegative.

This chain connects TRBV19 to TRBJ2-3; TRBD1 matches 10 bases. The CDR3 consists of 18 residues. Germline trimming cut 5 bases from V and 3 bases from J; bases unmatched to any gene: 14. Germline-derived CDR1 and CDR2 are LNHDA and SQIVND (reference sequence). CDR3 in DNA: TGTGCCAGTAGTCTCCTTCCGGGACAGGGGCGGTGGACAGATACGCAGTATTTT. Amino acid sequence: CASSLLPGQGRWTDTQYF. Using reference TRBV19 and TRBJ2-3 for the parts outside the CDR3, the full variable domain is DGGITQSPKYLFRKEGQNVTLSCEQNLNHDAMYWYRQDPGQGLRLIYYSQIVNDFQKGDIAEGYSVSREKKESFPLTVTSAQKNPTAFYLCASSLLPGQGRWTDTQYFGPGTRLTVL.

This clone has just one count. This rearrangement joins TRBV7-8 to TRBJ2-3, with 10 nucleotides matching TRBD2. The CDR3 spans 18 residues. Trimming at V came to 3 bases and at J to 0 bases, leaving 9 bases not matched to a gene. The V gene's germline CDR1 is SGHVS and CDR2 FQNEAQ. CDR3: CASSLWLAGESSTDTQYF. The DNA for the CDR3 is TGTGCCAGCAGCTTGTGGCTAGCGGGAGAGTCTAGCACAGATACGCAGTATTTT.

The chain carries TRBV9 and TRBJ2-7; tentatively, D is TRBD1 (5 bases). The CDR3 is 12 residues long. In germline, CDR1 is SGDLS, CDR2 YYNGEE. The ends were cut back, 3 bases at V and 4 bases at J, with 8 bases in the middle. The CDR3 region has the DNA TGTGCCAGCAGCGATCAGGGTTACGAGCAGTACTTC. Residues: CASSDQGYEQYF.

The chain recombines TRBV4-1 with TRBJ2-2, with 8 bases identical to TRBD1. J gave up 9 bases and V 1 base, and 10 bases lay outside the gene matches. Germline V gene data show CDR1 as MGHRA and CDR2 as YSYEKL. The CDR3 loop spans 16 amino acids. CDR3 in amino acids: CASSQGVGQGDRELFF. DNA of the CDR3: TGCGCCAGCAGCCAAGGGGTAGGACAGGGAGACCGGGAGCTGTTTTTT.

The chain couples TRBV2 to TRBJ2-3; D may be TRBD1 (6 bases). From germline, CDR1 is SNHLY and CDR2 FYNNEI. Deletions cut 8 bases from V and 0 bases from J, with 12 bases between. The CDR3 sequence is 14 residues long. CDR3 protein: CASLSRGSTDTQYF. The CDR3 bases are TGTGCCAGCCTTAGCAGGGGCAGCACAGATACGCAGTATTTT.

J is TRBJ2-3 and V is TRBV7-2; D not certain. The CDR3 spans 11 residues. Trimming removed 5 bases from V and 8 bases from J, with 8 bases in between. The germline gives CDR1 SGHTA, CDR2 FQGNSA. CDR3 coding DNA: TGTGCCAGCAGCCACTCCCTTACGCAGTATTTT. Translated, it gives CASSHSLTQYF.

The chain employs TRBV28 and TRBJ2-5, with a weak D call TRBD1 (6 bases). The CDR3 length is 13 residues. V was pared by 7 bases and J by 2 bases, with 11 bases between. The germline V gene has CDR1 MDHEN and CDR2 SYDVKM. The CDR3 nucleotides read TGTGCCAGCAACCAAGGACAGCAAGAGACCCAGTACTTC. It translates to CASNQGQQETQYF.

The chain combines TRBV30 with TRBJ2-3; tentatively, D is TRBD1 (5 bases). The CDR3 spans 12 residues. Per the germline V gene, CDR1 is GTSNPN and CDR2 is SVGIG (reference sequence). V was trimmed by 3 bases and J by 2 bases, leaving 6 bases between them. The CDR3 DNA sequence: TGTGCCTGGAGGGGGCCCACAGATACGCAGTATTTT. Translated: CAWRGPTDTQYF.

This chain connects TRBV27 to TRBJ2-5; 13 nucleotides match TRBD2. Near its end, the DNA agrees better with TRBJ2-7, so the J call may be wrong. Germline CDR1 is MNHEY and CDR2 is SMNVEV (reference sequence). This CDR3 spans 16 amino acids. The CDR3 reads CASRTIGLAGAHEQYF. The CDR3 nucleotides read TGTGCCAGCAGGACCATAGGACTAGCGGGAGCTCACGAGCAGTACTTC.

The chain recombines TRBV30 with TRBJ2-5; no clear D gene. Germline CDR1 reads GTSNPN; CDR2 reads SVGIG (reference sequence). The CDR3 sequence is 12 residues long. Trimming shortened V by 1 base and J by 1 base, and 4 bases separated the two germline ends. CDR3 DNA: TGTGCCTGGAGTGCTAGCCAAGAGACCCAGTACTTC. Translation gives CAWSASQETQYF.

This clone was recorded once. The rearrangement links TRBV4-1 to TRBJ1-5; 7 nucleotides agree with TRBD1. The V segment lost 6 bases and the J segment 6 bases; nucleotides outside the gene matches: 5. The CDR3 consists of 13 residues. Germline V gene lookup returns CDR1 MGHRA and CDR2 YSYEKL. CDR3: CASRGTDSQPQHF. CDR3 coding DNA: TGCGCCAGCAGGGGGACAGATAGTCAGCCCCAGCATTTT.

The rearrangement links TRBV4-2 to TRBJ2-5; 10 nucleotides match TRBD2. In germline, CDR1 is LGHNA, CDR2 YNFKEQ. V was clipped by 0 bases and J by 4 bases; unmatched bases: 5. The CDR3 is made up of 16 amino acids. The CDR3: CASSQDDLAGGETQYF. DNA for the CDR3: TGTGCCAGCAGCCAAGATGACTTAGCGGGAGGAGAGACCCAGTACTTC.

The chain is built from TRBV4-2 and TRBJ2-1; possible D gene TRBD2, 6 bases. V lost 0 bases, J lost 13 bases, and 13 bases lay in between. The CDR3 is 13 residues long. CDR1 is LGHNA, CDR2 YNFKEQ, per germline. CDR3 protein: CASSQEAFGSQFF. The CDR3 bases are TGTGCCAGCAGCCAAGAGGCTTTCGGGAGTCAGTTCTTC.

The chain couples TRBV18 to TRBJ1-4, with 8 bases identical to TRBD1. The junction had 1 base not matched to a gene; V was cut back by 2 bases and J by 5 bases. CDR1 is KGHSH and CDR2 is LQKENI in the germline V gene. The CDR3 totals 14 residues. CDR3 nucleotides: TGTGCCAGCTCACCAGGGACAGGAAATGAAAAACTGTTTTTT. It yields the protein CASSPGTGNEKLFF.

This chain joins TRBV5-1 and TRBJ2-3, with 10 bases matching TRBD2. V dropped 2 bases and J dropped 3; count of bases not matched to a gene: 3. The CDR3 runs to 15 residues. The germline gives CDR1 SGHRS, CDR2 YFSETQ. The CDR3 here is CASSLSGRDTDTQYF. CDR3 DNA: TGCGCCAGCAGCTTAAGCGGGAGGGATACAGATACGCAGTATTTT.

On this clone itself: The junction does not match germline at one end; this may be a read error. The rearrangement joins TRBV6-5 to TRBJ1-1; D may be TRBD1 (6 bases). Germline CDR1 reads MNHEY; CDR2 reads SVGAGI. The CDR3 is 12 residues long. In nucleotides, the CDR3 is TGTGCCAGCAGTACCCCGGCACAGGGCCCTCGCTTT. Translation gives CASSTPAQGPRF.

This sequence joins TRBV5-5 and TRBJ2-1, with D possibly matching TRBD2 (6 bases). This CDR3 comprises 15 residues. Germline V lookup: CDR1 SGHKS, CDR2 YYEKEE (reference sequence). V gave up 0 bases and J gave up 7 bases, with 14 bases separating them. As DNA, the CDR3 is TGTGCCAGCAGCTTGGCAACGGGGAGGTTAAATGAGCAGTTCTTC. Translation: CASSLATGRLNEQFF.

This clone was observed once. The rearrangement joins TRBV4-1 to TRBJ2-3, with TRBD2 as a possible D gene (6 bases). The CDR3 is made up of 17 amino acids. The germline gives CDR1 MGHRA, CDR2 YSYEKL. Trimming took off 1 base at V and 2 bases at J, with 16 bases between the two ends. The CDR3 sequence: CASSQVLRAGSTDTQYF. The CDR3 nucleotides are TGCGCCAGCAGCCAAGTCCTCCGGGCGGGATCCACAGATACGCAGTATTTT.

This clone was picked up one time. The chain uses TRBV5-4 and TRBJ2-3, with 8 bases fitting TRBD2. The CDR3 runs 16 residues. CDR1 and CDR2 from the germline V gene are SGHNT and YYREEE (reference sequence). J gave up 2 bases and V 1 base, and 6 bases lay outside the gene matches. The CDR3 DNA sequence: TGTGCCAGCAGCTTGCGAACCGGGAGGGCCACAGATACGCAGTATTTT. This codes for CASSLRTGRATDTQYF.

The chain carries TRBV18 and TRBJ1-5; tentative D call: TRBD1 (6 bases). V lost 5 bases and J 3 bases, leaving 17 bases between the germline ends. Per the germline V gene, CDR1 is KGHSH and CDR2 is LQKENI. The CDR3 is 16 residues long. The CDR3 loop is CASSDRRGAVNQPQHF. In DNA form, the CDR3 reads TGTGCCAGCTCAGACCGGCGGGGGGCGGTCAATCAGCCCCAGCATTTT.

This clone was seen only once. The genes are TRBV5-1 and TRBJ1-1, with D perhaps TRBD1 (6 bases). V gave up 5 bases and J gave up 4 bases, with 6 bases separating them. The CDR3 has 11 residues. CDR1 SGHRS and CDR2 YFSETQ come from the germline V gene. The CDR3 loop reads CASRGATEAFF. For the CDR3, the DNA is TGCGCCAGCAGGGGGGCCACTGAAGCTTTCTTT.